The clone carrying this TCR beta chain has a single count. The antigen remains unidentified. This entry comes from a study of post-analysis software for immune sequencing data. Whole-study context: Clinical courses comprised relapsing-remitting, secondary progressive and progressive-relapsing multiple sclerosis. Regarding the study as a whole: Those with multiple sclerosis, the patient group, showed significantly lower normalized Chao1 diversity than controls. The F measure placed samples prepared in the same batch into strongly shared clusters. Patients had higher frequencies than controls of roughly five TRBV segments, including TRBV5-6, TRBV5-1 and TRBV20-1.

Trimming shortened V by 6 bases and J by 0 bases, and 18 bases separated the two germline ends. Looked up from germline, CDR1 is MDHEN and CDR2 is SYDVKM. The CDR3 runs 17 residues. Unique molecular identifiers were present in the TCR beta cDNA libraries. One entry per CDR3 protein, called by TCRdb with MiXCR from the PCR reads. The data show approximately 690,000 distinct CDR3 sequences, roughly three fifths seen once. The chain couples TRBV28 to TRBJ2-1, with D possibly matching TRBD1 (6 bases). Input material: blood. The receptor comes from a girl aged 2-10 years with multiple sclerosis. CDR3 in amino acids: CASSLGHRGSSYNEQFF. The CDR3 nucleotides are TGTGCCAGCAGCCTGGGACATCGAGGCAGCTCCTACAATGAGCAGTTCTTC.